A selection of T cell receptor beta chains follows, all from one sample in a study of OX40 agonist ivuxolimab in advanced cancers. Sequenced by immunoSEQ multiplex PCR; TCRdb stores in-frame clones only, minus some. The sample shows 75,000 to 95,000 clones, 92% of them seen only once. Specimen: CD4+ or CD8+ T cells sorted from blood, collected in a trial of the OX40 agonist ivuxolimab. These receptors came from an adult with an advanced solid tumor such as melanoma, head and neck, liver or kidney cancer. Each CDR3 is given with its conserved first and last residue. D genes are given only for firm matches. For some rows the clone size is stated as once, few or many, or as a class when expanded; others skip it.

j_gene: TRBJ1-2
v_gene: TRBV7-9
abundance: .
d_gene: .
CDR3aa: CASSLLALEVSYGYTF
CDR3nt: TGTGCCAGCAGCTTACTCGCCCTTGAGGTTTCCTATGGCTACACCTTC

j_gene: TRBJ2-5
v_gene: TRBV9
abundance: .
d_gene: .
CDR3aa: CASSVDGQHQETQYF
CDR3nt: TGTGCCAGCAGCGTAGATGGTCAACACCAAGAGACCCAGTACTTC

j_gene: TRBJ1-5
v_gene: TRBV12-5
abundance: .
d_gene: .
CDR3aa: CASGFGQPQHF
CDR3nt: TGTGCTAGTGGTTTTGGACAGCCCCAGCATTTT

j_gene: TRBJ2-1
v_gene: TRBV7-2
abundance: .
d_gene: .
CDR3aa: CASRGYNEQFF
CDR3nt: TGTGCCAGCAGGGGTTACAATGAGCAGTTCTTC

j_gene: TRBJ2-1
v_gene: TRBV23-1
abundance: .
d_gene: .
CDR3aa: CASSPPTTNEQFF
CDR3nt: TGCGCCAGCAGTCCACCGACTACCAATGAGCAGTTCTTC

j_gene: TRBJ2-7
v_gene: TRBV20-1
abundance: .
d_gene: TRBD1
CDR3aa: CSASRTGQYF
CDR3nt: TGCAGTGCTAGTAGGACAGGGCAGTACTTC

j_gene: TRBJ2-7
v_gene: TRBV13
abundance: .
d_gene: .
CDR3aa: CASSPRVVGRPYEQYF
CDR3nt: TGTGCCAGCAGCCCAAGGGTGGTGGGACGCCCCTACGAGCAGTACTTC

j_gene: TRBJ2-2
v_gene: TRBV9
abundance: .
d_gene: .
CDR3aa: CASSDRTNGELFF
CDR3nt: TGTGCCAGCAGCGATCGGACAAACGGGGAGCTGTTTTTT

j_gene: TRBJ1-1
v_gene: TRBV5-1
abundance: .
d_gene: .
CDR3aa: CASSLGVFGQKNTEAFF
CDR3nt: TGCGCCAGCAGCTTGGGGGTGTTTGGACAGAAGAACACTGAAGCTTTCTTT

j_gene: TRBJ2-3
v_gene: TRBV29-1
abundance: .
d_gene: TRBD1
CDR3aa: CSVVPGTGGTDTQYF
CDR3nt: TGCAGCGTTGTCCCCGGGACAGGAGGCACAGATACGCAGTATTTT

j_gene: TRBJ2-7
v_gene: TRBV7-6
abundance: .
d_gene: .
CDR3aa: CASSPRDYEQYF
CDR3nt: TGTGCCAGCAGCCCTCGGGACTACGAGCAGTACTTC

j_gene: TRBJ2-1
v_gene: TRBV10-1
abundance: .
d_gene: .
CDR3aa: CASSEIGKGAYNEQFF
CDR3nt: TGCGCCAGCAGTGAGATCGGCAAGGGGGCCTACAATGAGCAGTTCTTC

j_gene: TRBJ1-4
v_gene: TRBV4-3
abundance: .
d_gene: .
CDR3aa: CASSQDGGPDELFF
CDR3nt: TGCGCCAGCAGCCAAGATGGAGGCCCGGATGAACTGTTTTTT

j_gene: TRBJ1-6
v_gene: TRBV11-2
abundance: .
d_gene: .
CDR3aa: CASSLFSRPRYNSPLHF
CDR3nt: TGTGCCAGCAGCTTATTCTCACGGCCGAGATATAATTCACCCCTCCACTTT

j_gene: TRBJ2-7
v_gene: TRBV15
abundance: once
d_gene: .
CDR3aa: CATSEGRGYEQYF
CDR3nt: TGTGCCACCAGTGAGGGCAGGGGCTACGAGCAGTACTTC

j_gene: TRBJ2-7
v_gene: TRBV19
abundance: .
d_gene: .
CDR3aa: CASSTASLKEQYF
CDR3nt: TGTGCCAGTAGTACAGCTAGCCTGAAGGAGCAGTACTTC

j_gene: TRBJ2-1
v_gene: TRBV10-2
abundance: .
d_gene: TRBD2
CDR3aa: CASSEGRAGGYNEQFF
CDR3nt: TGCGCCAGCAGTGAGGGTCGAGCGGGGGGGTACAATGAGCAGTTCTTC

j_gene: TRBJ2-4
v_gene: TRBV11-1
abundance: .
d_gene: .
CDR3aa: CASSFSGLLAKNIQYF
CDR3nt: TGTGCCAGCAGCTTTTCAGGACTGTTAGCCAAAAACATTCAGTACTTC

j_gene: TRBJ1-4
v_gene: TRBV5-1
abundance: .
d_gene: TRBD1
CDR3aa: CASSSYGQGNEKLFF
CDR3nt: TGCGCCAGCAGCTCATACGGACAGGGGAATGAAAAACTGTTTTTT

j_gene: TRBJ2-7
v_gene: TRBV29-1
abundance: .
d_gene: .
CDR3aa: CSVETGIYEQYF
CDR3nt: TGCAGCGTTGAAACCGGGATATACGAGCAGTACTTC

j_gene: TRBJ2-2
v_gene: TRBV13
abundance: .
d_gene: .
CDR3aa: CASSSIPGDTGELFF
CDR3nt: TGTGCCAGCAGCTCCATCCCGGGTGACACCGGGGAGCTGTTTTTT

j_gene: TRBJ2-3
v_gene: TRBV28
abundance: .
d_gene: .
CDR3aa: CASSLWGATDTQYF
CDR3nt: TGTGCCAGCAGTTTGTGGGGGGCAACAGATACGCAGTATTTT

j_gene: TRBJ2-3
v_gene: TRBV14
abundance: .
d_gene: .
CDR3aa: CASSQRGFSTDTQYF
CDR3nt: TGTGCCAGCAGCCAACGGGGGTTTAGCACAGATACGCAGTATTTT

j_gene: TRBJ2-2
v_gene: TRBV19
abundance: .
d_gene: .
CDR3aa: CASSILQGSTGELFF
CDR3nt: TGTGCCAGTAGTATATTACAGGGATCCACCGGGGAGCTGTTTTTT

j_gene: TRBJ1-4
v_gene: TRBV25-1
abundance: .
d_gene: .
CDR3aa: CASSARQSLNEKLFF
CDR3nt: TGTGCCAGCAGTGCCCGACAGAGCCTTAATGAAAAACTGTTTTTT

j_gene: TRBJ2-7
v_gene: TRBV7-6
abundance: .
d_gene: TRBD1
CDR3aa: CASSPNRGSPYEQYF
CDR3nt: TGTGCCAGCAGCCCCAACAGGGGATCCCCCTACGAGCAGTACTTC

j_gene: TRBJ2-4
v_gene: TRBV4-1
abundance: .
d_gene: .
CDR3aa: CASSQGWGLAKNIQYF
CDR3nt: TGCGCCAGCAGCCAAGGTTGGGGCCTAGCCAAAAACATTCAGTACTTC

j_gene: TRBJ2-7
v_gene: TRBV9
abundance: .
d_gene: TRBD1
CDR3aa: CASSQGQGVDEQYF
CDR3nt: TGTGCCAGCAGCCAGGGACAGGGGGTGGACGAGCAGTACTTC

j_gene: TRBJ2-3
v_gene: TRBV6-4
abundance: .
d_gene: .
CDR3aa: CASSLGEGAPDTQYF
CDR3nt: TGTGCCAGCAGCCTTGGGGAGGGGGCCCCAGATACGCAGTATTTT

j_gene: TRBJ2-3
v_gene: TRBV10-1
abundance: .
d_gene: .
CDR3aa: CASRSRGERNTDTQYF
CDR3nt: TGCGCCAGCAGGTCCCGTGGGGAGCGGAACACAGATACGCAGTATTTT